Below, 28 T cell receptor beta chains from the same sample are listed, as sequenced in a study of T cell responses to AZD1222 COVID-19 vaccine. Sequencing was performed with immunoSEQ multiplex PCR; in TCRdb, only in-frame clones are kept and a portion is missing. The sample includes 35,000 to 45,000 clones, about 78% of them seen just once. The starting material was peripheral blood, obtained on day 0 of AZD1222 vaccination. The receptors were sampled from an adult in good health.

This clone was counted a single time. The gene calls are TRBV29-1 and TRBJ2-1, with D perhaps matching TRBD2 (5 bases). Germline loops: CDR1 SQVTM, CDR2 ANQGSEA. V was clipped by 7 bases and J by 6 bases, with 16 bases between them. The CDR3 is 13 amino acids. This chain's CDR3 is CSAKNWERNEQFF. The CDR3 bases are TGCAGCGCCAAAAACTGGGAGCGCAATGAGCAGTTCTTC.

This clone was counted once. The chain combines TRBV24-1 with TRBJ2-7; D gene uncertain. Trimming shortened V by 2 bases and J by 8 bases, and 15 bases separated the two germline ends. Germline CDR1 KGHDR, CDR2 SFDVKD. The CDR3 spans 14 residues. CDR3 sequence: CATSDSPFPEKQYF. The DNA of the CDR3 is TGTGCCACCAGTGATTCCCCCTTTCCGGAAAAGCAGTACTTC.

The chain employs TRBV10-2 and TRBJ1-1; the match to TRBD1 covers 7 bases. With V trimmed by 6 bases and J by 4 bases, 8 bases remained unmatched. CDR3 length: 14 amino acids. The germline V gene has CDR1 WSHSY and CDR2 SAAADI. This CDR3 reads CASREQGVSTEAFF. The CDR3 nucleotides are TGCGCCAGCAGGGAGCAGGGGGTGTCCACTGAAGCTTTCTTT.

V usage is TRBV12-5 and J usage is TRBJ1-1, with 8 bases aligning to TRBD1. With 6 bases clipped from V and 5 bases from J, the junction kept 8 bases outside the gene matches. The germline CDR1 and CDR2 sequences are LGHNT and FRNRAP. The CDR3 is 14 residues long. The CDR3: CASGKQGGVTEAFF. The CDR3 nucleotides are TGTGCTAGTGGAAAACAGGGGGGTGTGACTGAAGCTTTCTTT.

This rearrangement joins TRBV7-8 to TRBJ1-4; D is unresolved. Trimming took 1 base from V and 5 from J, leaving 11 bases between them. CDR3 length equals 15 residues. Germline V lookup: CDR1 SGHVS, CDR2 FQNEAQ. CDR3 sequence (DNA): TGTGCCAGCAGCTTAGGGGTGCGGGTAAATGAAAAACTGTTTTTT. Its translation: CASSLGVRVNEKLFF.

This chain links TRBV7-2 with TRBJ1-5; D remains ambiguous. V was cut by 6 bases and J by 4 bases, with 13 bases left in between. Germline loops: CDR1 SGHTA, CDR2 FQGNSA. The CDR3 totals 14 residues. The CDR3 nucleotides read TGTGCCAGCAGTCGGACGGCCAGAAATCAGCCCCAGCATTTT. This translates into CASSRTARNQPQHF.

The genes are TRBV24-1 and TRBJ2-5; possible D gene TRBD2, 7 bases. Trimming took 3 bases from V and 0 from J, leaving 13 bases between them. The germline CDR1 and CDR2 sequences are KGHDR and SFDVKD. The CDR3 extends over 16 amino acids. The DNA for the CDR3 is TGTGCCACCAGTGATCGAAGGGGGGGGTACCAAGAGACCCAGTACTTC. Translation gives CATSDRRGGYQETQYF.

This rearrangement joins TRBV19 to TRBJ1-6; D is unclear. The ends were cut back, 5 bases at V and 6 bases at J, with 8 bases in the middle. CDR3 length: 13 residues. Germline V gene data show CDR1 as LNHDA and CDR2 as SQIVND (reference sequence). The CDR3 sequence is CASSAGVNSPLHF. The CDR3 coding sequence is TGTGCCAGTAGTGCCGGGGTTAATTCACCCCTCCACTTT.

This clone was picked up one time. This chain links TRBV19 with TRBJ2-3; the D is unclear. The CDR3 spans 14 residues. The germline V and J ends were trimmed by 3 bases and 1 base, with 8 bases remaining between them. Germline values: CDR1 LNHDA, CDR2 SQIVND (reference sequence). The CDR3 loop is CASSMGYRTDTQYF. CDR3 sequence (DNA): TGTGCCAGTAGTATGGGCTATCGCACAGATACGCAGTATTTT.

This clone has just a few counts. The V and J genes are TRBV27 and TRBJ1-2, with 7 bases fitting TRBD1. V lost 6 bases, J lost 4 bases, and 11 bases stayed unmatched. The germline V gene has CDR1 MNHEY and CDR2 SMNVEV (reference sequence). The CDR3 runs 15 residues. In DNA form, the CDR3 reads TGTGCCAGCAGCCGCCACGGGGACAGTTCCTATGGCTACACCTTC. Translation: CASSRHGDSSYGYTF.

V and J are TRBV19 and TRBJ1-5, with D tentatively TRBD1 (5 bases). The V and J ends lost 5 bases and 7 bases respectively, with 12 bases between them. Germline V gives CDR1 LNHDA, CDR2 SQIVND (reference sequence). The CDR3 is made up of 13 amino acids. The CDR3 reads CASSDGAQQPQHF. The CDR3 coding sequence is TGTGCCAGTAGTGATGGGGCGCAGCAGCCCCAGCATTTT.

Turning to this clone: Relative to the germline gene, one junction end is altered; a read error may explain this. This chain uses TRBV2 with TRBJ2-5; D is unclear. The CDR3 loop spans 11 amino acids. CDR1 SNHLY and CDR2 FYNNEI come from the germline V gene. The CDR3 loop reads CASKDQEAQYF. Here the CDR3 DNA reads TGTGCCAGCAAGGATCAAGAGGCCCAGTACTTC.

This sequence joins TRBV2 and TRBJ1-5, with unresolved D. The CDR3 loop spans 15 amino acids. V was cut by 4 bases and J by 0 bases, with 10 bases left in between. Germline V gene data show CDR1 as SNHLY and CDR2 as FYNNEI. In DNA form, the CDR3 reads TGTGCCAGCAGTGCAGACGGGTATAGCAATCAGCCCCAGCATTTT. It yields the protein CASSADGYSNQPQHF.

The V gene is TRBV5-8, the J gene TRBJ2-7; D is perhaps TRBD2 (5 bases). V was cut by 3 bases and J by 4 bases, with 14 bases left in between. The CDR3 is made up of 14 amino acids. The germline V gene encodes CDR1 SGHTS and CDR2 YDEGEE. The CDR3 DNA sequence: TGTGCCAGCAGCTCTCGGCCCGGGGAGTACGAGCAGTACTTC. It encodes CASSSRPGEYEQYF.

V and J are TRBV5-6 and TRBJ1-1, with D tentatively TRBD1 (5 bases). With 4 bases removed from V and 3 bases from J, the gap between germline ends came to 10 bases. The length of the CDR3 is 13 residues. Germline-derived CDR1 and CDR2 are SGHDT and YYEEEE. Here the CDR3 DNA reads TGTGCCAGCAGCCCCGCAGGGTACACTGAAGCTTTCTTT. It yields the protein CASSPAGYTEAFF. Supplemented by reference TRBV5-6 and TRBJ1-1, the full variable domain reads DAGVTQSPTHLIKTRGQQVTLRCSPKSGHDTVSWYQQALGQGPQFIFQYYEEEERQRGNFPDRFSGHQFPNYSSELNVNALLLGDSALYLCASSPAGYTEAFFGQGTRLTVV.

The gene calls are TRBV5-1 and TRBJ2-3; D is possibly TRBD2 (5 bases). Between the trimmed V and J ends, which lost 1 base and 5 bases, there was a span of 11 bases. The CDR3 has 14 residues. The germline gives CDR1 SGHRS, CDR2 YFSETQ. The chain's CDR3 is CASSLLREVDTQYF. The CDR3 DNA follows: TGCGCCAGCAGCTTGCTGAGGGAAGTAGATACGCAGTATTTT.

The chain links TRBV3-1 (or the pseudogene TRBV3-2) to TRBJ2-7, with no clear D. Trimming cost V 1 base and J 6 bases, with 13 bases left between them. This CDR3 spans 14 amino acids. Germline lookup yields CDR1 LGHDT and CDR2 YNNKEL (reference sequence). The CDR3 sequence: CASSQVPVLTEQYF. The DNA of the CDR3 is TGTGCCAGCAGCCAAGTTCCGGTCCTCACCGAGCAGTACTTC.

V and J are TRBV24-1 and TRBJ2-5; 9 bases agree with TRBD1. The junction had 10 bases not matched to a gene; V was cut back by 4 bases and J by 5 bases. This CDR3 contains 16 residues. Germline V gives CDR1 KGHDR, CDR2 SFDVKD. Here the CDR3 reads CATSDNSQGARETQYF. CDR3 in DNA: TGTGCCACCAGTGACAATTCACAGGGGGCGCGGGAGACCCAGTACTTC.

The chain carries TRBV2 and TRBJ1-5; D might be TRBD1 (5 bases). Between the trimmed V and J ends, which lost 7 bases and 2 bases, there was a span of 9 bases. The CDR3 has 13 amino acids. Germline-derived CDR1 and CDR2 are SNHLY and FYNNEI. CDR3 loop: CASNPGGNQPQHF. CDR3 nucleotide sequence: TGTGCCAGCAATCCGGGGGGCAATCAGCCCCAGCATTTT.

This clone was detected once. J is TRBJ1-4 and V is TRBV7-9, with D possibly being TRBD1 (5 bases). Trimming removed 3 bases from V and 5 bases from J, with 13 bases in between. Germline assignment: CDR1 SEHNR and CDR2 FQNEAQ (reference sequence). The CDR3 has 15 amino acids. As DNA, the CDR3 is TGTGCCAGCAGCTTTTTAGGGACGAACAATGAAAAACTGTTTTTT. Protein sequence: CASSFLGTNNEKLFF.

This clone was detected once. The chain links TRBV7-2 to TRBJ2-5; 10 bases fit TRBD1. Germline V CDR1 and CDR2: SGHTA, FQGNSA. V lost 2 bases, J lost 5 bases, and 5 bases stayed unmatched. The CDR3 is 15 amino acids. Here the CDR3 reads CASSLRQGAAETQYF. In DNA form, the CDR3 reads TGTGCCAGCAGCTTACGACAGGGGGCGGCGGAGACCCAGTACTTC.

This chain uses TRBV5-6 with TRBJ2-7, with a possible D match to TRBD2 (5 bases). Germline assignment: CDR1 SGHDT and CDR2 YYEEEE. Deletions cut 0 bases from V and 5 bases from J, with 9 bases between. The CDR3 is 13 residues long. The DNA of the CDR3 is TGTGCCAGCAGCTTGGAGCTAGCCGACGAGCAGTACTTC. Its protein product is CASSLELADEQYF.

V gene TRBV5-1 combines with J gene TRBJ2-3, with TRBD2 matching over 15 bases. The CDR3 is 17 residues long. Germline assignment: CDR1 SGHRS and CDR2 YFSETQ. V trimming: 1 base; J trimming: 7 bases; junction bases outside the gene matches: 7. The CDR3 coding sequence is TGCGCCAGCAGCTTGCAAGGACTAGCGGGGGGGCGGAATACGCAGTATTTT. Translating gives CASSLQGLAGGRNTQYF.

The chain combines TRBV2 with TRBJ1-4; 9 bases are a match to TRBD1. The CDR3 is 14 amino acids. J gave up 8 bases and V 6 bases, and 7 bases lay outside the gene matches. The V gene's germline CDR1 is SNHLY and CDR2 FYNNEI. The CDR3 bases are TGTGCCAGCAGGGGGACCGGGACAGGGGAAAAACTGTTTTTT. Its translation: CASRGTGTGEKLFF.

The chain is built from TRBV10-3 and TRBJ1-2, with TRBD1 matching over 8 bases. Trimming took 6 bases from V and 3 from J; bases not matched to a gene: 6. Germline V CDR1 and CDR2: ENHRY, SYGVKD. The length of the CDR3 is 14 residues. The CDR3: CAIRGTGSDYGYTF. For the CDR3, the DNA is TGTGCCATCAGGGGGACAGGATCCGACTATGGCTACACCTTC.

This chain links TRBV5-6 with TRBJ1-1; D perhaps matches TRBD1 (5 bases). Germline V gene lookup returns CDR1 SGHDT and CDR2 YYEEEE. With 5 bases removed from V and 4 bases from J, the gap between germline ends came to 12 bases. This CDR3 region has 13 residues. The CDR3 DNA reads TGTGCCAGCAGACCCCCGGGGGGCACTGAAGCTTTCTTT. Translating it yields CASRPPGGTEAFF.

The table lists this clone with a few counts. This sequence joins TRBV19 and TRBJ2-2; 10 positions agree with TRBD1. CDR1 and CDR2 (germline): LNHDA, SQIVND (reference sequence). The CDR3 runs to 15 residues. V lost 11 bases to trimming and J lost 5 bases; unmatched junction nucleotides: 11. The CDR3 coding sequence is TGTGCCTCACAGTCGCCGGGACAGGGGACCGGGGAGCTGTTTTTT. Translation: CASQSPGQGTGELFF. The full variable domain, in which reference TRBV19 and TRBJ2-2 provide the parts outside the CDR3, is DGGITQSPKYLFRKEGQNVTLSCEQNLNHDAMYWYRQDPGQGLRLIYYSQIVNDFQKGDIAEGYSVSREKKESFPLTVTSAQKNPTAFYLCASQSPGQGTGELFFGEGSRLTVL.

This chain links TRBV30 with TRBJ1-5, with D possibly being TRBD1 (5 bases). Germline lookup yields CDR1 GTSNPN and CDR2 SVGIG (reference sequence). CDR3 length: 15 residues. Trimming pared 3 bases from V and 2 bases from J, leaving 14 bases between. In DNA form, the CDR3 reads TGTGCCTGGAGAAGCGTTGGGGGTGGCAATCAGCCCCAGCATTTT. Residues: CAWRSVGGGNQPQHF.